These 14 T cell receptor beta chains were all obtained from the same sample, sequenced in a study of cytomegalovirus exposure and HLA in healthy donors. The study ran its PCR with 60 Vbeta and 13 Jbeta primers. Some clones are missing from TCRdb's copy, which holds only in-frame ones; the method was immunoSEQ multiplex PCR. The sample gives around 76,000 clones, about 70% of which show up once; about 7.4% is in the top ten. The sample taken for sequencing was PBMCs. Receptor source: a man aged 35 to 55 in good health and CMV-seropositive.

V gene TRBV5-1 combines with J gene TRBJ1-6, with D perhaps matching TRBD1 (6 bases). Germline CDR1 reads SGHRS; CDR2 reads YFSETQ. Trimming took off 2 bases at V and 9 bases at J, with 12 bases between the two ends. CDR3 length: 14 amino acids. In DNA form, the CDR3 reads TGCGCCAGCAGCTTTCAGGGGTCCGCTTCACCCCTCCACTTT. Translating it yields CASSFQGSASPLHF.

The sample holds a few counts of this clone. This chain's CDR3 is CASSLGGARGEQYF. CDR3 nucleotide sequence: TGCGCCAGCAGCTTGGGCGGGGCCCGGGGGGAGCAGTACTTC. The chain uses TRBV5-1 and TRBJ2-7; TRBD2 is a possible D gene (6 bases). This CDR3 comprises 14 residues. CDR1 is SGHRS, CDR2 YFSETQ, per germline. Trimming stripped 0 bases from V and 7 bases from J, with 14 bases between.

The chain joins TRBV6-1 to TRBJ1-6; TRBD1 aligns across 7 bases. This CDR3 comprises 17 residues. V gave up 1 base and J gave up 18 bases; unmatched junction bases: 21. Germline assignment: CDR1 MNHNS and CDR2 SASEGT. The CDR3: CASSEGTGQVGTARRHF. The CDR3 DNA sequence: TGTGCCAGCAGTGAAGGAACCGGGCAGGTCGGGACAGCTCGGCGCCACTTT.

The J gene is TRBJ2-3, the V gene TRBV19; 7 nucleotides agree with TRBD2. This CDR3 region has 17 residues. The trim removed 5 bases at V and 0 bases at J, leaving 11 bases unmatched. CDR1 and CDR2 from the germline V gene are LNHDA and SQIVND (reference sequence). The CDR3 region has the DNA TGTGCCAGTAGTTTACGGCCCGGGGGGTATAGCACAGATACGCAGTATTTT. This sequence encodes CASSLRPGGYSTDTQYF.

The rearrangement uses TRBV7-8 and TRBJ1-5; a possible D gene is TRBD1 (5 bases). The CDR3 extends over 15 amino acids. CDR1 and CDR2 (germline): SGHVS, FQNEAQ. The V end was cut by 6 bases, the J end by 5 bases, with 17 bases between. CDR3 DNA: TGTGCCAGCAGGTCAACGACAGAACGACATCAGCCCCAGCATTTT. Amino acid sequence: CASRSTTERHQPQHF. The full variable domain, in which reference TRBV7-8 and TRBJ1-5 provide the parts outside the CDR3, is GAGVSQSPRYKVAKRGQDVALRCDPISGHVSLFWYQQALGQGPEFLTYFQNEAQLDKSGLPSDRFFAERPEGSVSTLKIQRTQQEDSAVYLCASRSTTERHQPQHFGDGTRLSIL.

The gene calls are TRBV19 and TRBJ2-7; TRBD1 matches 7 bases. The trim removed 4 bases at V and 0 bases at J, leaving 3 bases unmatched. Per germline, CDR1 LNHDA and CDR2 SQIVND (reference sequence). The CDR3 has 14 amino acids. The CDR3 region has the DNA TGTGCCAGTAGTAAGACAGGGATCTCCTACGAGCAGTACTTC. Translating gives CASSKTGISYEQYF.

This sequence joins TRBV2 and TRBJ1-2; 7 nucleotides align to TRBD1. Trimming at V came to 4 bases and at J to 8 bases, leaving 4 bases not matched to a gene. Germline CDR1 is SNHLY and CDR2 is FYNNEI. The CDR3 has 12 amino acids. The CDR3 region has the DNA TGTGCCAGCAGTGCGACAGGGCTGGGCTACACCTTC. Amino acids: CASSATGLGYTF.

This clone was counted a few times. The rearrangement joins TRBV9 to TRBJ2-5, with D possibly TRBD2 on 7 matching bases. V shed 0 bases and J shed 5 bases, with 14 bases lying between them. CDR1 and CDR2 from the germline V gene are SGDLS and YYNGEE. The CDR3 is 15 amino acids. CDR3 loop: CASSVAGGARETQYF. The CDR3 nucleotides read TGTGCCAGCAGCGTAGCTGGGGGGGCTAGGGAGACCCAGTACTTC.

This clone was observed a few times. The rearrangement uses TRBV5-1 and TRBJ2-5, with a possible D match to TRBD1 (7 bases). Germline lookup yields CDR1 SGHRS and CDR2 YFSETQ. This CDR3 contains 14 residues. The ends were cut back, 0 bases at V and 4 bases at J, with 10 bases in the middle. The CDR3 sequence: CASSLARGAETQYF. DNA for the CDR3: TGCGCCAGCAGCTTGGCCAGGGGGGCAGAGACCCAGTACTTC. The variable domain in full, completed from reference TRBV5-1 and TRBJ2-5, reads KAGVTQTPRYLIKTRGQQVTLSCSPISGHRSVSWYQQTPGQGLQFLFEYFSETQRNKGNFPGRFSGRQFSNSRSEMNVSTLELGDSALYLCASSLARGAETQYFGPGTRLLVL.

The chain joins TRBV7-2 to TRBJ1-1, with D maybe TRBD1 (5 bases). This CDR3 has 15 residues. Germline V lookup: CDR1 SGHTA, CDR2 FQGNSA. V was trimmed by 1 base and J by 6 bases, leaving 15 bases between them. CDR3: CASSLVSTGSPEAFF. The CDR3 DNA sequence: TGTGCCAGCAGCTTAGTTAGCACAGGATCGCCTGAAGCTTTCTTT.

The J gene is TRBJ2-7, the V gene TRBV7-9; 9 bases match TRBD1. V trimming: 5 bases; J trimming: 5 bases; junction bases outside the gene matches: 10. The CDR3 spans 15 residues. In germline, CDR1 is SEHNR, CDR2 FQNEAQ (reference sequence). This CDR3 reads CASSPPGTGRNEQYF. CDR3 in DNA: TGTGCCAGCAGCCCACCCGGGACAGGGAGGAACGAGCAGTACTTC.

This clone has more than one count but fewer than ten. The CDR3 DNA reads TGTGCCTGGAGTGTGCCCTTCCGGGACAGGGGTAGGAGCAATCAGCCCCAGCATTTT. It yields the protein CAWSVPFRDRGRSNQPQHF. The chain employs TRBV30 and TRBJ1-5; 10 bases map to TRBD1. The CDR3 contains 19 residues. Germline assignment: CDR1 GTSNPN and CDR2 SVGIG (reference sequence). The junction had 12 bases not matched to a gene; V was cut back by 0 bases and J by 1 base.

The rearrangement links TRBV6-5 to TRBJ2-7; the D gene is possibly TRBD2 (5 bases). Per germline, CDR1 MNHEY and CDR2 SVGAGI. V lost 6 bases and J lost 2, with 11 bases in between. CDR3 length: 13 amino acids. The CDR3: CASRSEAPYEQYF. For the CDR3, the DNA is TGTGCCAGCAGATCGGAGGCCCCCTACGAGCAGTACTTC.

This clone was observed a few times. The CDR3 DNA sequence: TGTGCCAGCAGTCGGACAGTCCGGAACACTGAAGCTTTCTTT. It specifies CASSRTVRNTEAFF. The rearrangement links TRBV2 to TRBJ1-1, with D possibly TRBD1 on 6 matching bases. Germline loops: CDR1 SNHLY, CDR2 FYNNEI. The CDR3 totals 14 residues. Between the trimmed V and J ends, which lost 5 bases and 1 base, there was a span of 11 bases.